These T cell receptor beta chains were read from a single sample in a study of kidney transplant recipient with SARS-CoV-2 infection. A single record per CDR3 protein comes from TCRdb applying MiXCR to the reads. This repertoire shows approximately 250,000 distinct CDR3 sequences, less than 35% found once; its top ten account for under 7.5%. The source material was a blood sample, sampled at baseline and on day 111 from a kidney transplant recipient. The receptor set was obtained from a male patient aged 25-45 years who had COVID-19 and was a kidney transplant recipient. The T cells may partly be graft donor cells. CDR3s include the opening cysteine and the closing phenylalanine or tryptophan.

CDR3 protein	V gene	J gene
CASSPERPISGLTGELFF	TRBV3-1	TRBJ2-2
CASSFDGGLGKTYGYTF	TRBV25-1	TRBJ1-2
CASSFTPNSVAVDTGELFF	TRBV18	TRBJ2-2
CASSWSGRKENIQYF	TRBV14	TRBJ2-4
CASSGGATLRKTYGYTF	TRBV3-1	TRBJ1-2
CASSLGTGVADTQYF	TRBV5-4	TRBJ2-3
CASSYSGRAGETQYF	TRBV3-1	TRBJ2-5
CSSSSDSGSSVTQYF	TRBV10-2	TRBJ2-3
CASSSSFTSGVLNEQFF	TRBV6-5	TRBJ2-1
CASSNTLGGRKTYGYTF	TRBV6-6	TRBJ1-2
CASNNVYSFRKTHGYTF	TRBV12-3/TRBV12-4	TRBJ1-2
CASSYGQTYEQYF	TRBV6-6	TRBJ2-7
CASSPRASGNNEQFF	TRBV4-2	TRBJ2-1
CASFAWYSRKTYGYTF	TRBV9	TRBJ1-2
CARTCRVVRKTYGYTF	TRBV5-3	TRBJ1-2
CASSLNRGNIQYF	TRBV7-2	TRBJ2-4
CASRPRPGSYNEQFF	TRBV6-8	TRBJ2-1
CASSSGWSYGKTYGYTF	TRBV6-9	TRBJ1-2
CASSNQSTAGKTYGYTF	TRBV12-3/TRBV12-4	TRBJ1-2